A selection of T cell receptor beta chains follows, all from one sample in a study of control samples from healthy donors and cancer patients. Sequencing used immunoSEQ multiplex PCR; TCRdb keeps in-frame clones, though not all of them. Among about 190,000 clones listed, 90% to 95% were seen once. Sequences were obtained from blood. The origin of the receptors is a man in his thirties or forties in good health. Each CDR3 is given with its conserved first and last residue. Fields, in order: V gene, clone size, D gene, J gene, CDR3 protein, CDR3 DNA. The D gene is left open where the match is weak. A row's size may be missing; if present it is once, few, many or a size class.

V gene: TRBV7-3
clone size: .
D gene: .
J gene: TRBJ2-1
CDR3 protein: CASSSADNEQFF
CDR3 DNA: TGTGCCAGCAGCTCCGCAGACAATGAGCAGTTCTTC

V gene: TRBV3-1/TRBV3-2
clone size: .
D gene: .
J gene: TRBJ1-2
CDR3 protein: CASSISGNYGYTF
CDR3 DNA: TGTGCCAGCAGTATATCGGGGAACTATGGCTACACCTTC

V gene: TRBV10-1
clone size: .
D gene: TRBD2
J gene: TRBJ2-3
CDR3 protein: CASSALATSTDTQYF
CDR3 DNA: TGCGCCAGCAGTGCACTAGCGACCAGCACAGATACGCAGTATTTT

V gene: TRBV6-5
clone size: .
D gene: .
J gene: TRBJ2-7
CDR3 protein: CASSYSGAFPRYEQYF
CDR3 DNA: TGTGCCAGCAGTTACTCCGGGGCTTTTCCTCGCTACGAGCAGTACTTC

V gene: TRBV3-1/TRBV3-2
clone size: .
D gene: TRBD1
J gene: TRBJ2-1
CDR3 protein: CASSRLRQGASYNEQFF
CDR3 DNA: TGTGCCAGCAGCCGCCTCCGCCAGGGGGCCTCCTACAATGAGCAGTTCTTC

V gene: TRBV5-1
clone size: few
D gene: .
J gene: TRBJ1-4
CDR3 protein: CASSVGRRNEKLFF
CDR3 DNA: TGCGCCAGCAGCGTAGGGAGGCGTAATGAAAAACTGTTTTTT

V gene: TRBV2
clone size: .
D gene: .
J gene: TRBJ1-3
CDR3 protein: CASSEGASGNTIYF
CDR3 DNA: TGTGCCAGCAGTGAGGGGGCTTCGGGAAACACCATATATTTT

V gene: TRBV2
clone size: .
D gene: .
J gene: TRBJ2-1
CDR3 protein: CASSLGQSYNEQFF
CDR3 DNA: TGTGCCAGCTCACTGGGCCAGTCCTACAATGAGCAGTTCTTC

V gene: TRBV19
clone size: .
D gene: .
J gene: TRBJ1-6
CDR3 protein: CASSMGKISSYNSPLHF
CDR3 DNA: TGTGCCAGTAGTATGGGAAAAATAAGCTCCTATAATTCACCCCTCCACTTT

V gene: TRBV5-4
clone size: .
D gene: .
J gene: TRBJ2-5
CDR3 protein: CASSLDGAGHQETQYF
CDR3 DNA: TGTGCCAGCAGCTTGGACGGGGCAGGGCACCAAGAGACCCAGTACTTC